This T cell receptor beta chain was found in a study of cytomegalovirus exposure and HLA in healthy donors (dated 2017 in TCRdb). A note on the overall study: According to an earlier analysis of a few hundred of the donors, about 179 million T cells yielded roughly 110 million unique TCR beta sequences and approximately 300 Gb of sequence data. The number of typed donors differed by locus: roughly 620-630 for A, B, C, DRB1 and DQB1; some 500 for DQA1; over 600 for DPA1; and around 470 for DPB1. In addition to the first cohort of approximately 650 subjects, a separate validation cohort of 120 different subjects was used. The study used immunosequencing to profile the T cell repertoires of approximately 640 subjects and linked those repertoires to cytomegalovirus serostatus. Every discovery cohort repertoire had been produced on one sequencing platform. Alongside the repertoire data, information on donor age, sex, ethnicity and CMV serostatus was compiled. In a later genetic analysis, genome-wide SNP genotypes for about 60% of the 666 donors were used, and that subset was treated as a discovery cohort. Rather than drawing on any new phenotypic data, the later analysis identified candidate immune exposures from TCR beta sequences and the way those sequences occurred across donors. HLA typing included class I and class II loci at four-digit resolution. A later analysis re-examined previously published TCR beta repertoires from 600 to 700 donors and added high-resolution HLA genotyping to investigate patterns of TCR occurrence. The genetic ancestry cluster associated with self-reported Caucasian donors included approximately 85% of the 300 to 400 genotyped donors. Approximately 300 gigabases of sequencing data and about 92 million unique TCR sequences made up an early release that covered some 640 HLA-typed donors. The aim of the study was to test whether cataloging public T cell receptors could identify signatures of past pathogen exposure. An earlier analysis of about 620 of the donors applied high-throughput TCR beta sequencing to assess whether each TCR beta V gene segment acted as functional or pseudogenic. The study combined high-throughput TCR immunosequencing, statistical association of individual TCRs with disease status, and machine learning to predict cytomegalovirus infection status. Several DR-DQ haplotypes were handled as single units for association and clustering, since linkage in the cohort was strong. Across 398 genotyped donors of the cohort, an average of roughly 230,000 unique TCR beta nucleotide sequences per donor were sequenced, and approximately 17% of those sequences were non-productive. The research as a whole found: The presence/absence analyses assumed that sequencing depth was roughly uniform across donors, and that assumption may not be true. In a later analysis, TCR association rates were found to vary across HLA loci, with the most associated TCRs seen for DRB1 alleles and the fewest for HLA-C alleles. The study listed 164 TCR beta chains as associated with cytomegalovirus. In a later analysis, some 17,000 TCR beta sequences were associated with specific HLA alleles at a false discovery rate of 0.05. The authors suggested that the approach could potentially be extended to other disease states and immunological phenotypes. Cytomegalovirus status was reported to be diagnosed by the classifier with high specificity and sensitivity in both the original and validation cohorts. In a later genetic analysis, fewer N-insertions in productive TCRs were reported among donors in an Asian-associated ancestry cluster than the roughly 710-donor mean. In an earlier analysis of more than 500 of the donors, most TCR beta V segments appeared in productive rearrangements about 90% or about 30% of the time, broadly matching IMGT annotations. Because HLA typing was unavailable for some donors at each locus, only the typed subset was used in association tests. In a later analysis, several top co-occurrence clusters were reported to appear linked to parvovirus B19, influenza, CMV and Epstein-Barr virus. Most TCR sequences were seen in very few donors, while some public TCRs were found in many individuals. Some 15 rarely observed V segments, including chromosome 9 orphons, were excluded from the earlier analysis of about 500 of the donors because counts were too low. In vitro tests confirmed that three of the cytomegalovirus-associated TCR beta chains recognize cytomegalovirus antigens. In a later analysis, HLA-associated TCR beta chains were found to be more clonally expanded and to have lower generation probabilities than equally common non-associated chains. Assigning TCR associations to individual alleles was difficult when HLA alleles, especially DR and DQ, strongly co-occurred. V-gene and J-gene trimming of TCR beta chains was associated with a missense DCLRE1C variant in a later genetic analysis, and the association was replicated in an independent cohort. The only immune exposure information available for the cohort was CMV serostatus. A further reported finding was that TCR beta sequences accurately predicted the HLA-A and HLA-B alleles for most subjects in the first cohort. Linkage disequilibrium might explain the correlated functional status among segregating V segments, but an unknown experimental factor could not be excluded. The cohort was sequenced for TCR beta chains only, and without alpha or paired-chain data the features that could be detected were limited. In a later analysis, most CMV-associated TCR beta chains were found to appear HLA-restricted, with HLA associations seemingly driven largely by CMV exposure. Some IMGT-functional V segments, including TRBV6-2 and TRBV6-3, could not be distinguished by the 87-base-pair reads and were therefore excluded. A group of highly shared sequence variants was considered likely to be a technical artifact of the sequencing pipeline.

As for this clone: What antigen it recognizes has not been identified. Base qualities are missing; no much larger clone stands one base away.

In total, around 600 healthy bone marrow donors made up the cohort. Cohort members were all nominally healthy when sampled, although unrecorded immune exposures were likely present. The donor tested CMV seropositive and was one of the 289 seropositive cohort members. A peripheral blood sample was provided by each donor, and peripheral blood mononuclear cells were used for TCR beta sequencing. The Qiagen DNeasy Blood Extraction Kit was used to extract genomic DNA from the blood cell samples. The junction shows trimming of 5 bases on V and 8 bases on J, plus 17 bases between the germline ends. Based on the germline V gene (reference sequence), the CDR1 and CDR2 sequences are SEHNR and FQNEAQ. CDR3 length: 14 amino acids, cysteine to phenylalanine. Only CDR3 DNA is held: 42 bases, read in frame from base 1. Libraries came from the immunoSEQ multiplex PCR assay. A mixture of 60 forward primers for TCR Vbeta segments and 13 reverse primers for TCR Jbeta segments was used in the multiplex PCR. Amplification of the CDR3 region of rearranged TCR beta genes was performed with a multiplex PCR assay on genomic DNA. On the Illumina HiSeq System, the amplified TCR beta libraries were sequenced as 87-base-pair reads. As for how the authors treated the data: A later analysis tallied around 87 million unique TCR beta chains across the 600 to 700 repertoires, and roughly 11 million of those chains were shared by two or more donors. A nearest-neighbor algorithm error-corrected the raw reads and collapsed the reads into unique sequences, merging closely related sequences to remove PCR and sequencing errors. Alignment of CDR3 sequences to IMGT reference sequences was used to assign V, D and J gene segments. For a sequence to be retained, at least a six-nucleotide match to both a V gene segment and a J gene segment was required. A rearrangement was called productive if the CDR3 had no stop codons and remained in frame with V and J, and every other rearrangement was called non-productive. Following IMGT convention, CDR3 was defined as the stretch from the second conserved V-encoded cysteine to the conserved J-encoded phenylalanine. In an earlier analysis of 550 to 650 of the donors, sequences lacking an unambiguous match to a single V gene segment were excluded. In an earlier analysis of roughly 500 of the donors, V segments were called functional above 56.7% productive rearrangements and were called segregating when the between-donor standard deviation exceeded 5%. A statistical classification framework was developed to diagnose cytomegalovirus status using the catalog of TCR beta chain sequences. V and J gene assignment, in a later analysis, came from comparing TCR nucleotide sequences with IMGT/GENE-DB human TR gene sequences. A later analysis assigned CDR3 sequences and most-parsimonious VDJ recombination scenarios with the TCRdist pipeline. In a later analysis, every TCR beta chain was defined by the combination of its CDR3 amino acid sequence and its V-gene family, and reads without a unique V-gene family were dropped. As a way to deal with suspected cross-contamination and a sequencing artifact, a later analysis dropped approximately 570 nucleotide sequences that were highly shared and had low generation probability. A later analysis calculated a clonal expansion index for each public chain from normalized within-repertoire ranks of inferred template counts. In a later analysis, generation probabilities were computed using a VDJ recombination model fitted to out-of-frame rearrangements, and the results were checked against IGoR. Hypergeometric tests were used in a later analysis to score TCR-TCR, TCR-HLA and TCR-CMV co-occurrence, with a repertoire-size bias correction applied to the TCR pairs. False discovery rates were estimated in a later analysis by permuting HLA or CMV assignments 20 times. A later analysis grouped co-occurring TCRs with DBSCAN, adding TCRdist sequence similarity when clustering within HLA-allele-positive subsets. Repertoires with fewer than 30,000 or more than 120,000 public chains were left out of co-occurrence clustering, as were a handful of repertoires with anomalous nucleotide sharing. Entries here come from immuneACCESS through TCRdb and include only in-frame sequences with V and J called. Some clones fail to appear in such tables; in the studies checked, an unresolved V gene covers under half of the shortfall, and the cause of the remainder is unknown. The V and J calls and clone size come from that table; D and trimming were worked out from the DNA. Counted in this sample were some 110,000 clones; about 70% of them appeared once. The ten largest clones represent about 4.9% of the sample.

This TCR derives from a man under 40 in good health and CMV-seropositive. The chain couples TRBV7-9 to TRBJ2-3, with a weak D call of TRBD2 (6 bases match). The specimen sequenced was PBMCs. DNA sequence: TGTGCCAGCAGCAGCCCGGGACTGCCGGGTACGCAGTATTTT. It translates to CASSSPGLPGTQYF.